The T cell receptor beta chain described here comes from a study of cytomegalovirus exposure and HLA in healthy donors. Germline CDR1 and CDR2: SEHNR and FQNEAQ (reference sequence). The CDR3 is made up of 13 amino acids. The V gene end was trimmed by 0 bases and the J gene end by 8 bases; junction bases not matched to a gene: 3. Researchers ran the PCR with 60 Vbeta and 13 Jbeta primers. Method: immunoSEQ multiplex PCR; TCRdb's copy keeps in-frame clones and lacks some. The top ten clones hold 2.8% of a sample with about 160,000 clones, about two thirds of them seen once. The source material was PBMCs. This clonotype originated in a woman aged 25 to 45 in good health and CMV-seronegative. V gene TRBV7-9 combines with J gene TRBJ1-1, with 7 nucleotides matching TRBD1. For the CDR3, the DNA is TGTGCCAGCAGCTTAGCCGGGGGACAGGAAGCTTTCTTT. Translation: CASSLAGGQEAFF. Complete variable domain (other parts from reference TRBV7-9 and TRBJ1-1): DTGVSQNPRHKITKRGQNVTFRCDPISEHNRLYWYRQTLGQGPEFLTYFQNEAQLEKSRLLSDRFSAERPKGSFSTLEIQRTEQGDSAMYLCASSLAGGQEAFFGQGTRLTVV.